The present T cell receptor beta chain was sequenced within a study of blood T cell repertoires in COVID-19. Study context: COVID-19 samples, acute and convalescent, were from the United States, Italy and Spain. Nucleic acid was either cDNA or gDNA, and it came from T cells, B-cell-depleted T cells, or PBMCs.

In the authors' workflow: Reference gene primer amplification yielded estimated nucleated cell counts. TCRdb keeps only in-frame clones here, not all; method: immunoSEQ multiplex PCR. The V and J calls and the clone size are those of that table, but D and trimming were determined from the DNA. In the table there are roughly 200,000 clones, under 90% of which are singletons. Germline V gene lookup returns CDR1 SNHLY and CDR2 FYNNEI. The CDR3 is 16 amino acids. Trimming shortened V by 1 base and J by 10 bases, and 17 bases separated the two germline ends. The source is a man aged 60-69 years with acute or convalescent COVID-19. This chain uses TRBV2 with TRBJ1-6; D may be TRBD1 (6 bases). The specimen was peripheral blood. Here the CDR3 DNA reads TGTGCCAGCAGTGAAGGGGGGCCAGGGACTAACTCACCCCTCCACTTT. It codes for CASSEGGPGTNSPLHF.